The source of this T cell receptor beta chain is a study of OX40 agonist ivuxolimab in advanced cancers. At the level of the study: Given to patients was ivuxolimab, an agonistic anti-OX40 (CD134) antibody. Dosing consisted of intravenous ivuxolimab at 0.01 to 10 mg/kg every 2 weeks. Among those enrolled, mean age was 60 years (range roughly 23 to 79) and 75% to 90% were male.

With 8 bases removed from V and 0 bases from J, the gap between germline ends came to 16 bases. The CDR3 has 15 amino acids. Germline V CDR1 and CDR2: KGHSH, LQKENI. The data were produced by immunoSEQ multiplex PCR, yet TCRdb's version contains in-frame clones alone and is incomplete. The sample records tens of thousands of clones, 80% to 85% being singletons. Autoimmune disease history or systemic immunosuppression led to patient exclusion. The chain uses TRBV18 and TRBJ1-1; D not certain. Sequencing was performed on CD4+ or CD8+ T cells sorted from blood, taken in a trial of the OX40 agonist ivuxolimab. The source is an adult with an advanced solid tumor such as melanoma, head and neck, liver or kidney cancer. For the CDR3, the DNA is TGTGCCAGCCGCGTAGGGTCTTCAATGAACACTGAAGCTTTCTTT. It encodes CASRVGSSMNTEAFF.